Included here is one T cell receptor (beta chain) sequence, with context. The ends lost 5 bases at V and 0 bases at J; junction bases unmatched: 23. This CDR3 is 21 amino acids long. Germline CDR1 is GTSNPN and CDR2 is SVGIG (reference sequence). TRAV- and TRBV-specific primers, spanning alpha and beta chains, primed first-strand cDNA. A constant-region primer paired with the V-primer adapter amplified TCRs over 20 PCR cycles. TCRdb reprocessed the reads via MiXCR and lists one record per CDR3 protein. The sample has roughly 54,000 distinct CDR3 sequences; approximately 26% are singletons. The time point: before trial treatment. This record comes from a study of low-dose radiotherapy and immunotherapy resistance in tumors.

The input for sequencing was PBMCs, taken before treatment. The chain joins TRBV30 to TRBJ1-2; 11 bases are shared with TRBD1. This receptor was taken from a male donor with prostate cancer. This CDR3 reads CAWGRPGQGALSPTTNYGYTF. The CDR3 DNA is TGTGCCTGGGGCCGCCCCGGACAGGGGGCTCTTTCACCTACAACTAACTATGGCTACACCTTC.